The T cell receptor beta chain described here comes from a study of T cell repertoires in cytomegalovirus infection. About the research overall: A matching HLA type, together with CMV infection, was signaled by public TCR beta signatures.

The V and J ends lost 5 bases and 4 bases, in that order; junction bases with no gene match: 6. Germline V gene data show CDR1 as SEHNR and CDR2 as FQNEAQ (reference sequence). The CDR3 totals 14 residues. TCRdb re-derived calls from the reads in MiXCR, one entry per CDR3 protein. The table includes some 300,000 distinct CDR3 sequences, about a sixth detected once. There are many counts of this clonotype. Its specificity is not known. Study conclusions and caveats: Of the TCR beta families, the public ones yielded a cumulative frequency that identified carriers of CMV plus the relevant HLA.

This TCR derives from a human donor in good health (CMV status not recorded). Some clones in this sample may be carry-over from other donors' samples. The sequenced material came from PBMCs. This chain joins TRBV7-9 and TRBJ1-1; 8 bases line up with TRBD1. DNA for the CDR3: TGTGCCAGCAGCCCCCAGGGGGCTGGCACTGAAGCTTTCTTT. This sequence encodes CASSPQGAGTEAFF.